The text below deals with one TCR beta chain. These data belong to a study of shared clonotypes between healthy human individuals. Study at large: There were three CD4 naive, three CD4 memory, two CD8 naive and one CD8 memory plates per donor.

The authors distributed each subset's genomic DNA evenly over several immunoSEQ plates. Replicate PCRs from sorted subsets contained about 200 ng DNA, which is 29,000 or so T cell genomes. Measured with immunoSEQ multiplex PCR; TCRdb has only the in-frame clones, and not every one. Of 650,000 to 700,000 clones in the sample, less than 95% were seen once. The length of the CDR3 is 16 residues. Germline CDR1 and CDR2: SGHAT and FQNNGV. Germline trimming cut 5 bases from V and 1 base from J; bases unmatched to any gene: 7. This chain links TRBV11-2 with TRBJ2-5, with 10 nucleotides matching TRBD2. This clonotype was sampled from a man between 18 and 29 years old in good health. Some clones in this sample may be carry-over from other donors' samples. Specimen: memory CD8+ T cells from PBMCs. Specified subset: CD45RO+ cells pooled with CCR7-negative TemRA cells. CDR3 DNA sequence: TGTGCCAGCAGCAAAAGAGCGGGAGGGACCCAAGAGACCCAGTACTTC. Translating gives CASSKRAGGTQETQYF.